The following is a T cell receptor (beta chain) sequence with its context. No antigen is known for it. This specimen belongs to a study of cytomegalovirus exposure and HLA in healthy donors. Whole-study results and caveats: A prior analysis recorded that most TCR beta V segments were productive about 90% or about 30% of the time.

V dropped 0 bases and J dropped 6; count of bases not matched to a gene: 3. This CDR3 region has 13 residues. Germline loops: CDR1 SGHRS, CDR2 YFSETQ. Both 60 Vbeta primers and 13 Jbeta primers went into the PCR. Profiling relied on immunoSEQ multiplex PCR, and the TCRdb table lists in-frame clones only, not all of them. The sample contains over 95,000 clones, around 82% of which appear only once. The sequenced sample consisted of PBMCs. This TCR came from a middle-aged man in good health and CMV-seronegative. The chain employs TRBV5-1 and TRBJ2-7, with 7 nucleotides matching TRBD1. CDR3 sequence (DNA): TGCGCCAGCAGCTTGGCAGGGGGTAGCGAGCAGTACTTC. This gives the protein CASSLAGGSEQYF.